This entry is about one T cell receptor (beta chain). The data derive from a study of blood T cell repertoires in COVID-19. Study details: Some COVID-19 samples were acute and others convalescent; all came from the United States, Italy and Spain.

In the source study's methods: Estimated nucleated cell counts came from reference gene primer amplification. TCRdb keeps only in-frame clones here, not all; method: immunoSEQ multiplex PCR. The DNA was the basis for D and trimming; V, J and clone size are from that table. The table lists 220,000 or so clones, 88% of them singletons. The CDR3 is 13 amino acids. CDR1 is MNHEY, CDR2 SMNVEV, per germline (reference sequence). Trimming shortened V by 5 bases and J by 1 base, and 8 bases separated the two germline ends. The chain is built from TRBV27 and TRBJ1-1, with D tentatively TRBD1 (5 bases). The source is a woman aged 45-65 years with acute COVID-19. Sequencing was done on a sample of PBMCs or T cells enriched from blood (not recorded which). In DNA, the CDR3 is TGTGCCAGCAGTGGGGCCACGAACACTGAAGCTTTCTTT. This codes for CASSGATNTEAFF.